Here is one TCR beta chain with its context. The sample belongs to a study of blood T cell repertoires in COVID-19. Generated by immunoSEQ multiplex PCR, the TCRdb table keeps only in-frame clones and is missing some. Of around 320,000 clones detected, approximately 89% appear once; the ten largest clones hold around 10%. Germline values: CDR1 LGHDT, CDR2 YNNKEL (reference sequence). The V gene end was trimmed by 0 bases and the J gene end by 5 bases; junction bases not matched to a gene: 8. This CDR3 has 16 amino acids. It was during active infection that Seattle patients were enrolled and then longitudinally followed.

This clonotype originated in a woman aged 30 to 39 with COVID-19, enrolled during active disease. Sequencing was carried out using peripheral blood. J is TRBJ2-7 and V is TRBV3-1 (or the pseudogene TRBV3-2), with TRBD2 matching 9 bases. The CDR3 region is CASSQDHLSGGNEQYF. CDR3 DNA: TGTGCCAGCAGCCAAGATCACCTCAGCGGGGGGAACGAGCAGTACTTC.